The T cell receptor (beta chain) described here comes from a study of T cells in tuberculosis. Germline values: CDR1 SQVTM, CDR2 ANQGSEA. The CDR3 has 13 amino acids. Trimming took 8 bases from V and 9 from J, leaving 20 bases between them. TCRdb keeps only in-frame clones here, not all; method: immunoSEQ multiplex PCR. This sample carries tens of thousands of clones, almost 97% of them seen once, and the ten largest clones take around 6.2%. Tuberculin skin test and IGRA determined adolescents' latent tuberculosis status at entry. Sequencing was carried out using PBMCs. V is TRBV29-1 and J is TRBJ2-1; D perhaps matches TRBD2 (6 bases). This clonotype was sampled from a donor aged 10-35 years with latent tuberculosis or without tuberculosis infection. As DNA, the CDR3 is TGCAGCTTGCGGGACTCCCTTAATACTGAGCAGTTCTTC. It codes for CSLRDSLNTEQFF.